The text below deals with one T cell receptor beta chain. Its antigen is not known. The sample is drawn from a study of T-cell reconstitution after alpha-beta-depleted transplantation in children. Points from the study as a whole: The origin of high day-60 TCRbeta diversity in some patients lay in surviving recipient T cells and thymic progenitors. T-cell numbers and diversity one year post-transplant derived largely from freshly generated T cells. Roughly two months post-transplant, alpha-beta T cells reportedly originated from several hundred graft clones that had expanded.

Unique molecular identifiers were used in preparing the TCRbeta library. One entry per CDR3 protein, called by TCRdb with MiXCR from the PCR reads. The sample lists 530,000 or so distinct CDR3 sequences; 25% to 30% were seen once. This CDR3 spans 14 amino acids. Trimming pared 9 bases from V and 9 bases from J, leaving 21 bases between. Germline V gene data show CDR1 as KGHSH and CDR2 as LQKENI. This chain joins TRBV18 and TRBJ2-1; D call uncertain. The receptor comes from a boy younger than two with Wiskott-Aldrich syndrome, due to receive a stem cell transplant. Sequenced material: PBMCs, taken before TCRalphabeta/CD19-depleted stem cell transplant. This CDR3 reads CASSRRHLNGEQFF. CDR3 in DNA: TGTGCCAGTTCCAGACGACACCTCAACGGTGAGCAGTTCTTC.